Included here is one T cell receptor (beta chain) sequence, with context. The CDR3 consists of 16 residues. In germline, CDR1 is MNHEY, CDR2 SMNVEV (reference sequence). With 5 bases clipped from V and 0 bases from J, the junction kept 4 bases outside the gene matches. This entry belongs to a study of blood T cell repertoires in COVID-19. The protocol was immunoSEQ multiplex PCR, while the TCRdb copy is restricted to in-frame clones and leaves out a portion. Seen here are about 74,000 clones, approximately 86% observed once, and the top ten hold approximately 2%. This TCR derives from a woman aged 80 or over with active or convalescent COVID-19. The chain combines TRBV27 with TRBJ2-2, with TRBD2 identical over 9 bases. The sequenced material came from peripheral blood. CDR3 nucleotide sequence: TGTGCCAGCAGTCCAAGCGGGAGGACGAACACCGGGGAGCTGTTTTTT. Translation: CASSPSGRTNTGELFF.